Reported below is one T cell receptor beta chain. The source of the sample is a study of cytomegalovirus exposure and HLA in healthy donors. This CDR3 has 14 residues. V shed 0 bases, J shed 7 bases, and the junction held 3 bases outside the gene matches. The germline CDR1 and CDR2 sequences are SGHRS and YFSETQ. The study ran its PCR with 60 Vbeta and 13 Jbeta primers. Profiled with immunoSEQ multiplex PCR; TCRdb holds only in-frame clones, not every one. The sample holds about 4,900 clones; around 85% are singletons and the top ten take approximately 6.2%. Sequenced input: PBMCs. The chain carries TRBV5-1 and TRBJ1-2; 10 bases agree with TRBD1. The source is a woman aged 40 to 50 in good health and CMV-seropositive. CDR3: CASSLETGGRGYTF. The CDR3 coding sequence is TGCGCCAGCAGCTTGGAGACAGGGGGCCGTGGCTACACCTTC.